The entry that follows covers one TCR beta chain sequence. V lost 1 base and J lost 0, with 9 bases in between. Looked up from germline, CDR1 is MGHRA and CDR2 is YSYEKL. This CDR3 is built from 16 residues. The sample comes from a study of cytomegalovirus exposure and HLA in healthy donors. This PCR relied on a set of 60 Vbeta primers and 13 Jbeta primers. Here immunoSEQ multiplex PCR was the method, and the copy in TCRdb shows in-frame clones only, minus some. The sample yields some 110,000 clones, 79% seen once. The sequencing input was PBMCs. The chain links TRBV4-1 to TRBJ1-4; D is possibly TRBD1 (6 bases). The receptor's source is a woman aged 18-29 years in good health and CMV-seropositive. CDR3 amino acids: CASSQGRGPTNEKLFF. The CDR3 DNA is TGCGCCAGCAGCCAAGGCAGGGGACCAACTAATGAAAAACTGTTTTTT.